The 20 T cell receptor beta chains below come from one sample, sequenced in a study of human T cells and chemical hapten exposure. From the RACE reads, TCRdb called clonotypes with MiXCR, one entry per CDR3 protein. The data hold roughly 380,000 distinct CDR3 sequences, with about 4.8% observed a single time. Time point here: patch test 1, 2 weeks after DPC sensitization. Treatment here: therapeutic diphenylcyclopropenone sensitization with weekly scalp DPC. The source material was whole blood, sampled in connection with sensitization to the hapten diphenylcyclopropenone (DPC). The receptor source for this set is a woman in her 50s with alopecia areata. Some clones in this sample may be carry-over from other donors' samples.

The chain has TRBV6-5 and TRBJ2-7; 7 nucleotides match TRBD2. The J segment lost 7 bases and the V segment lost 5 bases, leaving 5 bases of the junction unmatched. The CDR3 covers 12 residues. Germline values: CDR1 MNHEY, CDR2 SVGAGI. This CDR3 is CASSIPGGEQYF. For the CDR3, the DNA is TGTGCCAGCAGTATCCCCGGGGGGGAGCAGTACTTC.

CDR3 residues: CASSYPQGGLSSYNEQFF. CDR3 DNA: TGTGCCAGCAGTTACCCCCAGGGAGGGCTGAGCTCCTACAATGAGCAGTTCTTC. The V and J genes are TRBV6-2 or TRBV6-3 and TRBJ2-1, with TRBD2 matching 7 bases. CDR3 size: 18 residues. CDR1 is MNHEY and CDR2 is SVGEGT in the germline V gene. Germline trimming cut 2 bases from V and 0 bases from J; bases unmatched to any gene: 10.

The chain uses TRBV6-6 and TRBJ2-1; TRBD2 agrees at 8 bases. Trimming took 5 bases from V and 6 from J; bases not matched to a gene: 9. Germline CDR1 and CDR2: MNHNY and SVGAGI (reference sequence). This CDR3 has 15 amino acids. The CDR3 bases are TGTGCCAGCAGTGAGTCCGGGACTAGATCCAATGAGCAGTTCTTC. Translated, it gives CASSESGTRSNEQFF.

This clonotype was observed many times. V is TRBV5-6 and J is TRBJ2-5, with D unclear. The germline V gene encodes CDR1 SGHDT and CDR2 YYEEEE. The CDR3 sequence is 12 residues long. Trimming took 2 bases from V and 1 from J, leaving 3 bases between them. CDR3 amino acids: CASSFPQETQYF. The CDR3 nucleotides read TGTGCCAGCAGCTTTCCCCAAGAGACCCAGTACTTC.

The CDR3: CASSLSGGEYGYTF. CDR3 nucleotide sequence: TGTGCCAGCAGTTTATCGGGCGGCGAATATGGCTACACCTTC. The J gene is TRBJ1-2, the V gene TRBV27; D not resolved. Germline CDR1 and CDR2: MNHEY and SMNVEV (reference sequence). V was trimmed by 0 bases and J by 5 bases, leaving 10 bases between them. The CDR3 is 14 amino acids.

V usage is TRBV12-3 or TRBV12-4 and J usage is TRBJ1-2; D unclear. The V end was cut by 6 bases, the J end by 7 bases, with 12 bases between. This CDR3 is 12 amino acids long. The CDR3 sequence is CASSHGSRGYTF. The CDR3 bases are TGTGCCAGCAGCCACGGGTCTCGTGGCTACACCTTC.

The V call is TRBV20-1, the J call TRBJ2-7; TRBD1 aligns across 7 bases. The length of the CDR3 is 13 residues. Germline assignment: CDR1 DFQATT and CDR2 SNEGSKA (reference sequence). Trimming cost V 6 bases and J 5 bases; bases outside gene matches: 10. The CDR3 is CSAVNRGQNEQYF. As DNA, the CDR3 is TGCAGTGCCGTCAATAGGGGGCAGAACGAGCAGTACTTC.

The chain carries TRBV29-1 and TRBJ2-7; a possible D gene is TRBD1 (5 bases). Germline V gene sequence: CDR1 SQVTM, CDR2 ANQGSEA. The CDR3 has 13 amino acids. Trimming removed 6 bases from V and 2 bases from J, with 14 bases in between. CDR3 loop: CSVITTDTYEQYF. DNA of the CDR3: TGCAGCGTAATAACGACAGATACCTACGAGCAGTACTTC.

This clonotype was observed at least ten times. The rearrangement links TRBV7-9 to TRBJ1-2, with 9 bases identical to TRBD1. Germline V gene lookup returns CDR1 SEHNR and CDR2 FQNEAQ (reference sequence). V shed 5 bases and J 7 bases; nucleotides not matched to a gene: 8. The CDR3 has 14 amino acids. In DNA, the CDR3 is TGTGCCAGCAGCCAGAGGACAGGGGAGCCTGGCTACACCTTC. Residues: CASSQRTGEPGYTF.

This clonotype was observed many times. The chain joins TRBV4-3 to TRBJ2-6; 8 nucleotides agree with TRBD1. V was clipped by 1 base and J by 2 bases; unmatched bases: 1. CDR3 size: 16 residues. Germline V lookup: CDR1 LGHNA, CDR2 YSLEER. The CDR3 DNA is TGCGCCAGCAGCCAAGCAGGGGGCGCTGGGGCCAACGTCCTGACTTTC. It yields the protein CASSQAGGAGANVLTF.

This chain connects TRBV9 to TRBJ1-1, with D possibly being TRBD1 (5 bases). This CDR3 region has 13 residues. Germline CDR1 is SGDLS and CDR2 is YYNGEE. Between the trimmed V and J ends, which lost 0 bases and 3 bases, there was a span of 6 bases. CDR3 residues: CASSVGGDTEAFF. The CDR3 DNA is TGTGCCAGCAGCGTAGGAGGGGACACTGAAGCTTTCTTT.

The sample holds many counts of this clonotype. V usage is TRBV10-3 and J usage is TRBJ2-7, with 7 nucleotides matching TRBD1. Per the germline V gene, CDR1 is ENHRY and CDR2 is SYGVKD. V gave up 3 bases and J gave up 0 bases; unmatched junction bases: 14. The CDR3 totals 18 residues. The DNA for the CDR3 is TGTGCCATCAGTGAAAAGGGACAGCCCACCGCGAGCTCCTACGAGCAGTACTTC. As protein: CAISEKGQPTASSYEQYF.

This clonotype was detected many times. The CDR3 bases are TGTGCCAGCAGCTTACCGGGAGCGGCATACGAGCAGTACTTC. It yields the protein CASSLPGAAYEQYF. This rearrangement joins TRBV13 to TRBJ2-7, with D possibly being TRBD2 (6 bases). CDR3 length: 14 residues. V was pared by 2 bases and J by 4 bases, with 12 bases between. Germline V gene lookup returns CDR1 PRHDT and CDR2 FYEKMQ (reference sequence).

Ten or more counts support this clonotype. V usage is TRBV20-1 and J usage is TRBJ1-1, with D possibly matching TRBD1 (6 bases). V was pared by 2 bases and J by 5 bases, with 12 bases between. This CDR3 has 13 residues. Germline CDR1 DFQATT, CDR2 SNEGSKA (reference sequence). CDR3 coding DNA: TGCAGTGCTAGACGTCAGGGGTCAACTGAAGCTTTCTTT. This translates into CSARRQGSTEAFF.

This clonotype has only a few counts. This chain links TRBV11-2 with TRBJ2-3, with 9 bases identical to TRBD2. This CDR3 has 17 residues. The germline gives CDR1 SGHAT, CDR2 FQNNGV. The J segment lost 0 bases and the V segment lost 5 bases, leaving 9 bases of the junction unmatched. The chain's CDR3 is CASSAASGIYSTDTQYF. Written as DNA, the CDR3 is TGTGCCAGCAGCGCAGCTAGCGGGATTTATAGCACAGATACGCAGTATTTT.

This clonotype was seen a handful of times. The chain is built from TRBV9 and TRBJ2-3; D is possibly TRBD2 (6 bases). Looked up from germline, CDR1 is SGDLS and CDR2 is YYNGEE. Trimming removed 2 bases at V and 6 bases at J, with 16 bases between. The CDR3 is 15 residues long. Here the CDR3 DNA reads TGTGCCAGCAGCGTGATTAGCGGAGGAGACGATACGCAGTATTTT. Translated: CASSVISGGDDTQYF. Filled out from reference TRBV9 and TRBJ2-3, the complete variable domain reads DSGVTQTPKHLITATGQRVTLRCSPRSGDLSVYWYQQSLDQGLQFLIQYYNGEERAKGNILERFSAQQFPDLHSELNLSSLELGDSALYFCASSVISGGDDTQYFGPGTRLTVL.

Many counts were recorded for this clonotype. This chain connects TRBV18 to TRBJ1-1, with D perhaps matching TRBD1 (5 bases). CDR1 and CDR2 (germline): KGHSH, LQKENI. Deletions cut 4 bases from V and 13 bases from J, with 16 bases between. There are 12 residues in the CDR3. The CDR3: CASSLPAGTGFF. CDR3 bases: TGTGCCAGCTCACTCCCAGCGGGGACGGGTTTCTTT.

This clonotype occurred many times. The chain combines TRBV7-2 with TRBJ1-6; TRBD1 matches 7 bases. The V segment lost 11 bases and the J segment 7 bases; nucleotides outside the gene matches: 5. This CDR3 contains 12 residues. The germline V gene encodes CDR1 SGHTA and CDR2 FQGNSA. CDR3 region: CAGQVRNSPLHF. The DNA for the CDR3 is TGTGCCGGACAGGTCCGGAATTCACCCCTCCACTTT.

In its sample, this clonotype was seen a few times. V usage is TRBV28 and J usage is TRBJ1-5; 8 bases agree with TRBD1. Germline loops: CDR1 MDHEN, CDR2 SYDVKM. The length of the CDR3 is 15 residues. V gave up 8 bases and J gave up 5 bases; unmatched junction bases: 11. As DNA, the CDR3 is TGTGCCAGCGCCGGGACAGGTCGCTTGGATCAGCCCCAGCATTTT. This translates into CASAGTGRLDQPQHF.

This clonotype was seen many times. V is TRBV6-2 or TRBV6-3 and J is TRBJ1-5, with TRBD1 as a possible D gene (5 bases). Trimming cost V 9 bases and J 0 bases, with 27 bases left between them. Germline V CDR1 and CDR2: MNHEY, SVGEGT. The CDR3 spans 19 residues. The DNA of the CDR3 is TGTGCCAGGAACCGACCGGGACCCCTTAGGGGTAATAGCAATCAGCCCCAGCATTTT. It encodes CARNRPGPLRGNSNQPQHF.